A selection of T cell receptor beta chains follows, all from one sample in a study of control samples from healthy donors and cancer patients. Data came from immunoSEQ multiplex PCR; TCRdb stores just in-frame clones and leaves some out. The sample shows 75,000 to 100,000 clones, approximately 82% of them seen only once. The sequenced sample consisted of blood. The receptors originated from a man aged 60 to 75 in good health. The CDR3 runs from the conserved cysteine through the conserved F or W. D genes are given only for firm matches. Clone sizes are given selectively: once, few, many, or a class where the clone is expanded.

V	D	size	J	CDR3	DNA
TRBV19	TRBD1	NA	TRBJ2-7	CASKDRAGTYEQYF	TGTGCCAGTAAGGACAGGGCCGGGACCTACGAGCAGTACTTC
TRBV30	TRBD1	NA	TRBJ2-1	CAWRKGQGRGPEQFF	TGTGCCTGGAGGAAGGGACAGGGGCGGGGGCCTGAGCAGTTCTTC
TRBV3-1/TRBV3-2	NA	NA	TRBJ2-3	CASSHLENANLYF	TGTGCCAGCAGCCATTTAGAGAACGCAAATCTGTATTTT
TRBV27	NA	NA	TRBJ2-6	CASSRAGPASGANVLTF	TGTGCCAGCTCAAGAGCGGGCCCTGCCTCTGGGGCCAACGTCCTGACTTTC
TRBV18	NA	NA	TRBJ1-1	CASSPLFPEAFF	TGTGCCAGCTCACCACTATTCCCTGAAGCTTTCTTT
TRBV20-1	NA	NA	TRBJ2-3	CSARESYTQYF	TGCAGTGCTAGAGAGTCCTATACGCAGTATTTT
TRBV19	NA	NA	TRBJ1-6	CASSQAGALHF	TGTGCCAGTAGTCAAGCCGGGGCCCTCCACTTT
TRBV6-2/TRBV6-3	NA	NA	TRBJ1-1	CASSYRGNTEAFF	TGTGCCAGCAGTTACCGGGGGAACACTGAAGCTTTCTTT
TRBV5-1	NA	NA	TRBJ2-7	CASSLGGGIGRSYEQYF	TGCGCCAGCAGCTTGGGGGGTGGGATCGGACGCTCCTACGAGCAGTACTTC
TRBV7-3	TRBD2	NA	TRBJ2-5	CASSLAGGQETQYF	TGTGCCAGCAGCTTGGCGGGGGGACAAGAGACCCAGTACTTC
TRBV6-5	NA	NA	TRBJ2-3	CASSRGVADTQYF	TGTGCCAGCAGCCGCGGTGTGGCAGATACGCAGTATTTT
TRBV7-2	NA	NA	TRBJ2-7	CASSLGGVAYEQYF	TGTGCCAGCAGCTTAGGGGGGGTAGCCTACGAGCAGTACTTC
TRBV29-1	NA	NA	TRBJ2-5	CSVDWGGQETQYF	TGCAGCGTTGATTGGGGTGGACAGGAGACCCAGTACTTC
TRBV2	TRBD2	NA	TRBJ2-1	CASSALSSGVSYNEQFF	TGTGCCAGCAGTGCCCTTTCTAGCGGGGTCTCCTACAATGAGCAGTTCTTC
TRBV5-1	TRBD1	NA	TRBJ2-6	CASAPTGVGANVLTF	TGCGCCAGCGCGCCGACAGGGGTCGGGGCCAACGTCCTGACTTTC
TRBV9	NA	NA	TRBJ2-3	CASSVRPPPDTQYF	TGTGCCAGCAGCGTGAGGCCACCCCCAGATACGCAGTATTTT
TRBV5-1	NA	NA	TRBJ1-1	CASSLQGNTEAFF	TGCGCCAGCAGCTTACAGGGGAACACTGAAGCTTTCTTT
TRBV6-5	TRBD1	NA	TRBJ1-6	CATFPGQNSPLHF	TGTGCCACCTTTCCGGGACAGAATTCACCCCTCCACTTT
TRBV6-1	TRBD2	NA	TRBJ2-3	CASSERDGRELGTDTQYF	TGTGCCAGCAGTGAGAGGGATGGGCGGGAGCTTGGCACAGATACGCAGTATTTT
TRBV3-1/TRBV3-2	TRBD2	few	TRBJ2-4	CASSHSYGRGDIQYF	TGTGCCAGCAGCCACAGCTACGGGAGGGGGGACATTCAGTACTTC
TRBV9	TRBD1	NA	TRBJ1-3	CASSAGGATYSGNTIYF	TGTGCCAGCAGCGCAGGGGGAGCTACTTACTCTGGAAACACCATATATTTT
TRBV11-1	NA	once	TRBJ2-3	CASTQGPQPPDTQYF	TGTGCCAGCACCCAGGGACCCCAACCGCCAGATACGCAGTATTTT
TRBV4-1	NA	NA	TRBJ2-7	CASRTTGMGDEQYF	TGCGCCAGCAGGACGACCGGGATGGGGGACGAGCAGTACTTC